What follows are 3 T cell receptor beta chains derived from one specimen sequenced in a study of blood T cells in healthy people across ages. A second PCR, run for roughly 6 to 11 cycles, used a sample-barcoded 5' primer plus a J-beta primer mix. Via MiXCR, TCRdb re-called the 5' RACE reads, giving one row per CDR3 protein. The data hold fewer than 800,000 distinct CDR3 sequences, with roughly 20% observed a single time. Sequencing was performed on blood. All receptors come from a man between 70 and 80 years old in good health.

This clonotype came up a few times. The CDR3 loop is CATDLYRGPNEQFF. The CDR3 region has the DNA TGTGCCACCGACTTGTATAGGGGGCCCAATGAGCAGTTCTTC. This chain uses TRBV7-2 with TRBJ2-5; 7 nucleotides align to TRBD1. The DNA end is more similar to TRBJ2-1, so the J call may be wrong. CDR3 length: 14 residues. Germline V lookup: CDR1 SGHTA, CDR2 FQGNSA.

This clonotype came up a few times. The chain links TRBV2 to TRBJ1-6, with a possible D match to TRBD1 (6 bases). The CDR3 contains 15 residues. The V end lost 1 base, the J end lost 9 bases, and 13 bases lay between the germline ends. Germline V gives CDR1 SNHLY, CDR2 FYNNEI. This chain's CDR3 is CASSEEGEVGSPLHF. In DNA form, the CDR3 reads TGTGCCAGCAGTGAAGAGGGGGAGGTGGGTTCACCCCTCCACTTT.

To note about this clonotype: Germline is not matched at one junction end, which may reflect a read error. V usage is TRBV10-3 and J usage is TRBJ2-3; 12 bases are a match to TRBD2. The CDR3 is 15 amino acids. CDR1 is ENHRY and CDR2 is SYGVKD in the germline V gene. The CDR3 sequence: CAISSGLAGTDTQCF. The CDR3 DNA sequence: TGTGCCATCAGTTCGGGACTAGCGGGCACAGATACGCAGTGTTTT.